Each of the 6 T cell receptor beta chains below was sequenced from the same sample in a study of cytomegalovirus exposure and HLA in healthy donors. The PCR used 60 Vbeta and 13 Jbeta primers. TCRdb keeps only in-frame clones here, not all; method: immunoSEQ multiplex PCR. The data contain about 240,000 clones, around 80% of them seen just once; the ten biggest clones take up around 8%. Sequencing used PBMCs. The source of these receptors is a woman aged 60-70 years in good health and CMV-seropositive.

The chain couples TRBV9 to TRBJ2-7; the match to TRBD2 covers 7 bases. The CDR3 length is 14 residues. Germline assignment: CDR1 SGDLS and CDR2 YYNGEE. Trimming at V came to 3 bases and at J to 3 bases, leaving 6 bases not matched to a gene. As DNA, the CDR3 is TGTGCCAGCAGCGCGCTAGCGGAGAGCTACGAGCAGTACTTC. It codes for CASSALAESYEQYF. Full variable domain (remainder filled in from reference TRBV9 and TRBJ2-7): DSGVTQTPKHLITATGQRVTLRCSPRSGDLSVYWYQQSLDQGLQFLIQYYNGEERAKGNILERFSAQQFPDLHSELNLSSLELGDSALYFCASSALAESYEQYFGPGTRLTVT.

V gene TRBV5-4 combines with J gene TRBJ2-6; D possibly corresponds to TRBD2 (7 bases). Trimming removed 6 bases from V and 4 bases from J, with 20 bases in between. Germline V lookup: CDR1 SGHNT, CDR2 YYREEE (reference sequence). CDR3 size: 17 residues. The CDR3 here is CASTKGGGSEGANVLTF. DNA for the CDR3: TGTGCCAGCACCAAGGGGGGGGGATCGGAAGGGGCCAACGTCCTGACTTTC. Full variable domain (missing parts from reference TRBV5-4 and TRBJ2-6): ETGVTQSPTHLIKTRGQQVTLRCSSQSGHNTVSWYQQALGQGPQFIFQYYREEENGRGNFPPRFSGLQFPNYSSELNVNALELDDSALYLCASTKGGGSEGANVLTFGAGSRLTVL.

This chain joins TRBV4-1 and TRBJ2-1; possible D gene TRBD1, 5 bases. Trimming took off 2 bases at V and 3 bases at J, with 14 bases between the two ends. This CDR3 contains 16 residues. The germline V gene encodes CDR1 MGHRA and CDR2 YSYEKL. The CDR3 loop is CASSQRLIQGYNEQFF. The CDR3 DNA follows: TGCGCCAGCAGCCAAAGGCTGATTCAGGGCTACAATGAGCAGTTCTTC.

The rearrangement uses TRBV6-5 and TRBJ1-1; D is undetermined. There are 14 residues in the CDR3. The V gene lost 2 bases and the J gene lost 5 bases, with 12 bases spanning the gap. Germline-derived CDR1 and CDR2 are MNHEY and SVGAGI. CDR3 coding DNA: TGTGCCAGCAGTTACGAGTTGTCTGGTACTGAAGCTTTCTTT. It specifies CASSYELSGTEAFF.

The chain carries TRBV18 and TRBJ1-2; 8 positions match TRBD1. The CDR3 contains 13 residues. J was trimmed by 4 bases and V by 3 bases; bases with no gene match: 1. Germline values: CDR1 KGHSH, CDR2 LQKENI. The CDR3 spells CASSPGQGYGYTF. In nucleotides, the CDR3 is TGTGCCAGCTCACCCGGACAGGGCTATGGCTACACCTTC.

This clone has a handful of counts. This chain connects TRBV7-8 to TRBJ2-7, with 11 positions matching TRBD2. The CDR3 is 17 amino acids. Trimming took 2 bases from V and 2 from J; bases not matched to a gene: 8. Germline-derived CDR1 and CDR2 are SGHVS and FQNEAQ. The CDR3 DNA is TGTGCCAGCAGCTTAATTGTAGGTAGCGGGAGGGCCTACGAGCAGTACTTC. It yields the protein CASSLIVGSGRAYEQYF.